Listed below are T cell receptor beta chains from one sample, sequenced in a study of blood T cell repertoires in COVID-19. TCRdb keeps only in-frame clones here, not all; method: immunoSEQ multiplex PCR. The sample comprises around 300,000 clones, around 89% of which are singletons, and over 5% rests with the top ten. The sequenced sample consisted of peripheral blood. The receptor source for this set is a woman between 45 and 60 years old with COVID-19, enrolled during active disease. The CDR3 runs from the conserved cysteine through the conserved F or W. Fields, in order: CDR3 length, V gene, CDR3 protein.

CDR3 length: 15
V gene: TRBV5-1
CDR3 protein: CASSLTGSSYNEQFF

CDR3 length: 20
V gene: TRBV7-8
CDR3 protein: CASSLDGASGGGLHGNEQFF

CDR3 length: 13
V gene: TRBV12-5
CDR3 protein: CASGTSAPETQYF

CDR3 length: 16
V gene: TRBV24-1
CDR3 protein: CATSRLGLAGTETQYF

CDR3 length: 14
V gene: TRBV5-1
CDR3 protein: CASSLVTSIYEQYF

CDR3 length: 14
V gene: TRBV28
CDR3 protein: CASTGQGGMRGYTF

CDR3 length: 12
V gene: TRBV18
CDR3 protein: CASSPDRGTYTF

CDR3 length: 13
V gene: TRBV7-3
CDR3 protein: CASSPGTRGEQFF

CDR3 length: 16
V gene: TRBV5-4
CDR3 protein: CASSVGQGQTRYGYTF

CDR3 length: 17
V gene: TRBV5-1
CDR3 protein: CASSSGFPSDRAYEQYF

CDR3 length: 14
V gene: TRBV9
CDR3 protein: CASSPSRLAETQYF

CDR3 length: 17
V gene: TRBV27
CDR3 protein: CASSRGGQVRAKNIQYF

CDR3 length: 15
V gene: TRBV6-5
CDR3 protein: CASRGLAGVESEQYF

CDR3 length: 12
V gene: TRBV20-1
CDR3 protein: CSASIDTDTQYF

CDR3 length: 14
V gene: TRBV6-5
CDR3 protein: CASRASGSAGELFF

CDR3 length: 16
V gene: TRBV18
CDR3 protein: CASSPDGTATNTEAFF